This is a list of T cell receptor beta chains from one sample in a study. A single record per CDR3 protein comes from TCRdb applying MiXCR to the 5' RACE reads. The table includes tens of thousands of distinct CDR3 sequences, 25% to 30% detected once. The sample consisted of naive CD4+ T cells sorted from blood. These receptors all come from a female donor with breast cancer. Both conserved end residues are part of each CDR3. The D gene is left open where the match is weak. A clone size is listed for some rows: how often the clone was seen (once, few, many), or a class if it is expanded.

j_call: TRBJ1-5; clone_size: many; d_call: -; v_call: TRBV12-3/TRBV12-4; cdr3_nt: TGTGCCAGCAGCCGGGACGGCTCTCGCAATCAGCCCCAGCATTTT; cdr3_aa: CASSRDGSRNQPQHF
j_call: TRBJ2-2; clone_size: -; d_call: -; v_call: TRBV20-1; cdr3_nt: TGCAGTGCTAGAGATTTGTTAGACTCCACCGGGGAGCTGTTTTTT; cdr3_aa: CSARDLLDSTGELFF
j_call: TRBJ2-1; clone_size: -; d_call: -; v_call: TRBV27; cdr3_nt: TGTGCCAGCAGGGGTTGGGCAGACAATGAGCAGGGCTTC; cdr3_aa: CASRGWADNEQGF
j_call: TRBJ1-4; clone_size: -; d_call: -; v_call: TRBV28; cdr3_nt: TGTGCCTCAGAGACTACTAATGAAAAACTGTTTTTT; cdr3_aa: CASETTNEKLFF
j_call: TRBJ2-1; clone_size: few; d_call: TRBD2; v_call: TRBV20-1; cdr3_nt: TGCAGTGCTAGAACTAGCGGGAGGAGGGACGTTGGGTACAATGAGCAGTTCTTC; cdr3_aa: CSARTSGRRDVGYNEQFF
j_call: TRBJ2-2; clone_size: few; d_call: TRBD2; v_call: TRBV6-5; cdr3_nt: TGTGCCAGCAGTTACGTCGGGCTAGCGGGGACCGGGGAGCTGTTTTTT; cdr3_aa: CASSYVGLAGTGELFF
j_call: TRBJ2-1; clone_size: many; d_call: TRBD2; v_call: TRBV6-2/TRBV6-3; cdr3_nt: TGTGCCAGCAGTAACCCGACTAGCGGGCAGTTCTTC; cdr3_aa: CASSNPTSGQFF
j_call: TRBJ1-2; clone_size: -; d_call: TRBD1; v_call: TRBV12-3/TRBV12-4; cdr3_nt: TGTGCCAGCCGTCCCGGGACAGCTAACTATGGCTACACCTTC; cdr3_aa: CASRPGTANYGYTF
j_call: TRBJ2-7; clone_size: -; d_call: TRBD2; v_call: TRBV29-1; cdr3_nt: TGCAGCGTTCGCAGCGGGAGGTCCTACGAGCAGTACTTC; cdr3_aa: CSVRSGRSYEQYF
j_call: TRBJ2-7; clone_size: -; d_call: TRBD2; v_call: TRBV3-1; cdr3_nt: TGTGCCAGCAGCCAAGAACTAGCGGGAGGTCGAAACGAGCAGTACTTC; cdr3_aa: CASSQELAGGRNEQYF
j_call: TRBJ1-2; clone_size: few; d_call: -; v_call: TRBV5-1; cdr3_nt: TGCGCCAGCAGCTTGTACGGGAACTATGGCTACACCTTC; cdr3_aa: CASSLYGNYGYTF
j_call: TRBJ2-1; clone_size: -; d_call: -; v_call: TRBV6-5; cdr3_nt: TGTGCCAGTAGAGCAAGGGGCTACAATGAGCAGTTCTTC; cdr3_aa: CASRARGYNEQFF
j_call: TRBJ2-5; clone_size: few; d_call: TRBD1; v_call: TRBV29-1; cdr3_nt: TGCAGCGTTGAGATGGACAGGGGCAGACAAGAGACCCAGTACTTC; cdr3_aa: CSVEMDRGRQETQYF
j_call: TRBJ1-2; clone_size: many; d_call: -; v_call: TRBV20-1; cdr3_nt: TGCAGTGCCGATGCAATGGGATCATACTATGGCTACACCTTC; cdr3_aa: CSADAMGSYYGYTF
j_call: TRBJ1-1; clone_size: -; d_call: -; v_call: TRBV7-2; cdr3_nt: TGTGCCAGCAGCTTATTCGGCAGTACTGAAGCTTTCTTT; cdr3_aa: CASSLFGSTEAFF
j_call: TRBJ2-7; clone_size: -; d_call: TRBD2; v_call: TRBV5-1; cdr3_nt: TGCGCCGGCAGCTTGGCCCCGGGACTAGCGGGAAACGAGCAGTACTTC; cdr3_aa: CAGSLAPGLAGNEQYF
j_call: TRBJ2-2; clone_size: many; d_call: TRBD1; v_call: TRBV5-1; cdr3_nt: TGCGCCAGCCAGGGGACAGAGGTTAACACCGGGGAGCTGTTTTTT; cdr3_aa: CASQGTEVNTGELFF
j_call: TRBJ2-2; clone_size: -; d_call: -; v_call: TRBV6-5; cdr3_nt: TGTGCCAGCAGGTTTCTAGGGGACACCGGGGAGCTGTTTTTT; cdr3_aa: CASRFLGDTGELFF
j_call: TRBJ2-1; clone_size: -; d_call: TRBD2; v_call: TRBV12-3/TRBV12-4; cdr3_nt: TGTGCCAGCAGTTTATGGGGGGGGTCCTACAATGAGCAGTTCTTC; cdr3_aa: CASSLWGGSYNEQFF
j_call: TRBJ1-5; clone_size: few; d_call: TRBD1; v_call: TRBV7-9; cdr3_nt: TGTGCCAGCAGCCAAGGACAGGGGGCAAATCAGCCCCAGCATTTT; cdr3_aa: CASSQGQGANQPQHF
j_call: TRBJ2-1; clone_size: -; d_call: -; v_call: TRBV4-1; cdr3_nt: TGCGCCAGCAGCCAAGCCGGGATCACCCCAGGACCCGCCTGGAATGAGCAGTTCTTC; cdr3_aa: CASSQAGITPGPAWNEQFF
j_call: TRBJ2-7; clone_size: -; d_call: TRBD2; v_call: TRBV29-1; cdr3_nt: TGCAGCGCGGGGGGGCAGGGAGCCTCCTACGAGCAGTACTTC; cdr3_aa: CSAGGQGASYEQYF
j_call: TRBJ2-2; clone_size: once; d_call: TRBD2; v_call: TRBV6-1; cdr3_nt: TGTGCCAGCAGTGCGGTGGTAGCGGGGGGGACGAACACCGGGGAGCTGTTTTTT; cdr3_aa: CASSAVVAGGTNTGELFF
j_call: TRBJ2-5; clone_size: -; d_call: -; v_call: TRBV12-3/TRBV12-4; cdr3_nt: TGTGCCAGCAGTCCCTTGTACGGGGTTGAGACCCAGTGCTTC; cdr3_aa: CASSPLYGVETQCF
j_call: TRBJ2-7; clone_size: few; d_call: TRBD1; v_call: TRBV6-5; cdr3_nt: TGTGCCAGCAGGGAGACAGGGGGCTCCTACGAGCAGTACTTC; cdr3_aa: CASRETGGSYEQYF
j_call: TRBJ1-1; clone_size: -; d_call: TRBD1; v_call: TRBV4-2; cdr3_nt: TGTGCCAGCAGCCAAGGGGACAGGGGGCTTACTGAAGCTTTCTTT; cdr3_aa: CASSQGDRGLTEAFF
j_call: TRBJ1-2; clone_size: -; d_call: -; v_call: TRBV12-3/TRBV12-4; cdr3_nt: TGTGCCAGCAGTTTACTAGCCGTCTATGGCTACACCTTC; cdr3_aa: CASSLLAVYGYTF
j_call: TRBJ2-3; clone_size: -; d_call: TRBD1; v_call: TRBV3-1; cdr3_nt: TGTGCCAGCAGCCAGAACACAGGGGGCACCTCAGATACGCAGTATTTT; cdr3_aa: CASSQNTGGTSDTQYF
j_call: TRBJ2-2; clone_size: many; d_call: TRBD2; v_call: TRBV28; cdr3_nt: TGTGCCAGCAGACCGGGAGGCCTAGCGGGGAACACCGGGGAGCTGTTTTTT; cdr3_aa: CASRPGGLAGNTGELFF
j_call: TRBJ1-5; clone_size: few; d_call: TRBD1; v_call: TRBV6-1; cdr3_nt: TGTGCCATTACAGGGGGGAAAAATCAGCCCCAGCATTTT; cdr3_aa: CAITGGKNQPQHF
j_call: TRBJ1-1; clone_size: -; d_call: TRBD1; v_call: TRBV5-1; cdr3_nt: TGCGCCAGCAGCTCACAGGGGATGGACACTGAAGCTTTCTTT; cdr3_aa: CASSSQGMDTEAFF
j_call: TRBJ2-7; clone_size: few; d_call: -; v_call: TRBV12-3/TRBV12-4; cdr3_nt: TGTGCCAGCAGTCGCCCGGGCCTCTCCTACGAGCAGTACTTC; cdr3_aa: CASSRPGLSYEQYF
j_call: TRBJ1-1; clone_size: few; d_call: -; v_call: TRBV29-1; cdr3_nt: TGCAGCGTTACGGTGAACACTGAAGCTTTCTTT; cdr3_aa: CSVTVNTEAFF
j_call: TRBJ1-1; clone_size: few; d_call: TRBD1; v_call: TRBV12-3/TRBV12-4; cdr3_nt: TGTGCCAGCAGTCAGGGGGGGTCAATGAACACTGAAGCTTTCTTT; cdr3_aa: CASSQGGSMNTEAFF
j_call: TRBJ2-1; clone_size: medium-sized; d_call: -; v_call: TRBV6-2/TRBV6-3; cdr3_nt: TGTGCCAGCACCCAGGGAGACGTCAGTGAGCAGTTCTTC; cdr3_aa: CASTQGDVSEQFF
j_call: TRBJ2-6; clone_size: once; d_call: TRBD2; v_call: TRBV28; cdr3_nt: TGTGCCAGCAGTTTCAGCGGGACTGGGGCCAACGTCCTGACTTTC; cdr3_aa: CASSFSGTGANVLTF
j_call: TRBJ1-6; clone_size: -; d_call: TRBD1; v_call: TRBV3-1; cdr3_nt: TGTGCCAGCAGCCGCATGACCGGGACAGTAAATCTCCCCCTCCACTTT; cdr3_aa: CASSRMTGTVNLPLHF
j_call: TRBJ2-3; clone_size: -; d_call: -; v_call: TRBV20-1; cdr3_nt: TGCAGTGCTTCCGGCCCTCAATGGAGCACAGATACGCAGTATTTT; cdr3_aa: CSASGPQWSTDTQYF
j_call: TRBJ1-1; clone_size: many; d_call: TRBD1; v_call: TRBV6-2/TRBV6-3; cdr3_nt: TGTGCCAGCAGTTCCTCCGGTGGGGGACAGGGTTCGAACACTGAAGCTTTCTTT; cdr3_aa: CASSSSGGGQGSNTEAFF
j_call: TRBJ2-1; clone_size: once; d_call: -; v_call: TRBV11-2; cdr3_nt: TGTGCCAGCATCCCCATCACCGGGCCCAATGAGCAGTTCTTC; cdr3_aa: CASIPITGPNEQFF
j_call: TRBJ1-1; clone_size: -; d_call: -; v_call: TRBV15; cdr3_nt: TGTGCCACCCAGGCGGGGGTTGAAGCTTTCTTT; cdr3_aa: CATQAGVEAFF
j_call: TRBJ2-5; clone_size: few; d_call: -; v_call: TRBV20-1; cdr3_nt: TGCAGTGCTGCCGGGATAATGGGGACCCAGTACTTC; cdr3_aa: CSAAGIMGTQYF
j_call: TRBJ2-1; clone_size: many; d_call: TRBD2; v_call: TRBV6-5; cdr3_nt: TGTGCCAGCAGACCGGACGGGAGGAATGAGCAGTTCTTC; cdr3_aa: CASRPDGRNEQFF